This T cell receptor beta chain derives from a study of beta chain features in type 1 diabetes. Notes on the study in general: Shortening of TCRB CDR3s, moderate but significant, appeared in all four CD4+ subsets of Type 1 diabetes patients.

About this clone itself: The target antigen is unknown.

The CDR3 has 16 amino acids. V shed 0 bases and J shed 3 bases, with 14 bases lying between them. The germline V gene has CDR1 LNHDA and CDR2 SQIVND (reference sequence). Sampling consisted of one heparinised blood draw per donor, averaging about 116 mL. cDNA synthesis used the whole RNA isolate, giving expressed TCRB sequences. The method was immunoSEQ multiplex PCR; TCRdb's version includes in-frame clones alone and lacks a portion of them. Of 40,000 to 60,000 clones in the sample, around 60% were seen once. The chain carries TRBV19 and TRBJ1-2; the D gene is possibly TRBD1 (5 bases). The sequenced material came from stem cell memory CD4+ T cells from blood. The receptor was isolated from a woman in her twenties or thirties with type 1 diabetes. The CDR3 DNA follows: TGTGCCAGTAGTATAGATCGTGACAGTATGTACTATGGCTACACCTTC. Translation: CASSIDRDSMYYGYTF.